The clone carrying this T cell receptor (beta chain) has only a few counts. Its antigen is unidentified. These data belong to a study of human T cells and chemical hapten exposure. Study as a whole: Patch tests containing 0.01% DPC, applied to the upper back, were read at 6 days.

Unique molecular identifiers were linked by the library to individual cDNA molecules. TCRdb fed the RACE reads into MiXCR, producing one record per CDR3 protein. This table has some 340,000 distinct CDR3 sequences, approximately 6.3% appearing once. Whole-study findings and limits: In the PT1 data, expanded TCR counts showed a positive correlation with patch test score. DPC sensitization did not alter TCRs above 1 in 1000 frequency.

V lost 6 bases and J lost 7; bases outside the gene matches: 6. Germline CDR1 reads MNHNS; CDR2 reads SASEGT. This CDR3 is 13 amino acids long. Time point reported: patch test 1, 2 weeks after DPC sensitization. The treatment denotes: therapeutic diphenylcyclopropenone sensitization with weekly scalp DPC. V gene TRBV6-1 combines with J gene TRBJ1-5; 7 bases fit TRBD1. This clonotype originated in a woman aged 18-29 years with alopecia areata. Some clones in this sample may be carry-over from other donors' samples. The material was whole blood, obtained in connection with sensitization to the hapten diphenylcyclopropenone (DPC). The DNA of the CDR3 is TGTGCCAGCAGCCTAGGACAGGTGCAGCCCCAGCATTTT. Translation: CASSLGQVQPQHF.